What follows are 9 T cell receptor beta chains derived from one specimen sequenced in a study of beta chain features in type 1 diabetes. Investigators reverse transcribed all isolated RNA, so they sequenced expressed TCRB transcripts. Sequencing used immunoSEQ multiplex PCR; TCRdb keeps in-frame clones, though not all of them. The sample contains about 140,000 clones, 9% to 10% of which appear only once. Sequenced sample: central memory CD4+ T cells from blood. The receptors here all came from a woman aged 40 to 49 in good health.

J is TRBJ2-7 and V is TRBV15; a weak D match, TRBD1 (5 bases). Trimming removed 5 bases at V and 5 bases at J, with 13 bases between. Germline CDR1 reads LNHNV; CDR2 reads YYDKDF (reference sequence). This CDR3 spans 13 amino acids. In nucleotides, the CDR3 is TGTGCCACCAGCGCCCTCCAAGGGGACGAGCAGTACTTC. It encodes CATSALQGDEQYF.

In its sample, this clone was seen a few times. The chain has TRBV11-2 and TRBJ2-3; 7 bases are shared with TRBD2. V was clipped by 6 bases and J by 2 bases; unmatched bases: 2. The CDR3 is 13 residues long. The V gene's germline CDR1 is SGHAT and CDR2 FQNNGV. The DNA of the CDR3 is TGTGCCAGCAGGGGGGGGAACACAGATACGCAGTATTTT. Protein sequence: CASRGGNTDTQYF.

This clone was observed a few times. The genes are TRBV2 and TRBJ2-2; D is perhaps TRBD1 (5 bases). In germline, CDR1 is SNHLY, CDR2 FYNNEI. The CDR3 has 15 amino acids. The germline V and J ends were trimmed by 6 bases and 0 bases, with 11 bases remaining between them. The CDR3 here is CASSAGHANTGELFF. In DNA, the CDR3 is TGTGCCAGCAGCGCAGGACATGCGAACACCGGGGAGCTGTTTTTT.

CDR3 sequence: CASSLATSTNEQFF. The CDR3, as DNA: TGTGCCAGCAGCTTAGCTACTAGTACCAATGAGCAGTTCTTC. The rearrangement joins TRBV7-2 to TRBJ2-1; D possibly corresponds to TRBD2 (5 bases). V was trimmed by 0 bases and J by 6 bases, leaving 9 bases between them. The CDR3 has 14 amino acids. CDR1 and CDR2 from the germline V gene are SGHTA and FQGNSA.

J is TRBJ2-6 and V is TRBV7-9, with D perhaps matching TRBD2 (7 bases). CDR3 size: 17 residues. V lost 4 bases and J lost 2, with 15 bases in between. The germline V gene encodes CDR1 SEHNR and CDR2 FQNEAQ (reference sequence). CDR3 in amino acids: CASSSNGGQAGANVLTF. For the CDR3, the DNA is TGTGCCAGCAGCTCCAACGGGGGGCAGGCTGGGGCCAACGTCCTGACTTTC.

This clone was observed a few times. The J gene is TRBJ2-1, the V gene TRBV4-1, with D tentatively TRBD2 (7 bases). The V gene's germline CDR1 is MGHRA and CDR2 YSYEKL. This CDR3 comprises 15 residues. Trimming cost V 0 bases and J 5 bases, with 11 bases left between them. The CDR3 region is CASSQDVGGHNEQFF. The CDR3 DNA sequence: TGCGCCAGCAGCCAAGACGTGGGGGGGCACAATGAGCAGTTCTTC.

This clone showed up just a few times. The chain joins TRBV29-1 to TRBJ2-3; TRBD2 matches 13 bases. The V segment lost 7 bases and the J segment 4 bases; nucleotides outside the gene matches: 11. Germline loops: CDR1 SQVTM, CDR2 ANQGSEA. This CDR3 contains 16 residues. CDR3 in DNA: TGCAGCGCCCAGCCCAGGACTAGCGGGGGCCCAGATACGCAGTATTTT. This translates into CSAQPRTSGGPDTQYF.

The chain has TRBV4-2 and TRBJ2-4; D uncertain. CDR3 length equals 13 residues. Germline V gene lookup returns CDR1 LGHNA and CDR2 YNFKEQ. V was shortened by 0 bases and J by 5 bases, with 5 bases between the two germline ends. The CDR3 protein is CASSQDLENIQYF. The CDR3 DNA reads TGTGCCAGCAGCCAAGATCTTGAAAACATTCAGTACTTC.

The genes are TRBV10-3 and TRBJ1-2, with D possibly matching TRBD1 (6 bases). Germline loops: CDR1 ENHRY, CDR2 SYGVKD. Deletions cut 7 bases from V and 6 bases from J, with 15 bases between. The CDR3 runs to 13 residues. CDR3 coding DNA: TGTGCCATCACTAGGGACACAGCAAATGGCTACACCTTC. It specifies CAITRDTANGYTF.